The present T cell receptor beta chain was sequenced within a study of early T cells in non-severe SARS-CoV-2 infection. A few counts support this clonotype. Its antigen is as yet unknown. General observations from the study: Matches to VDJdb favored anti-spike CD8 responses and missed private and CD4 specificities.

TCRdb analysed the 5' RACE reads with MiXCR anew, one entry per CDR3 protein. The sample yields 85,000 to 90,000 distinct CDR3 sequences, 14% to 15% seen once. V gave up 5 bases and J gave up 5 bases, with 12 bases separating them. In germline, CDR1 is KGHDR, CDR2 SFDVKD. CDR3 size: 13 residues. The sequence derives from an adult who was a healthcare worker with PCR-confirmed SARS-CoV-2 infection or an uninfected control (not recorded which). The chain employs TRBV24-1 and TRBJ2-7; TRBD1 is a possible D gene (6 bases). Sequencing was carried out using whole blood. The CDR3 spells CATSGTQGNEQYV. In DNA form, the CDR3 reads TGTGCCACCAGTGGGACTCAGGGGAACGAGCAGTACGTC.